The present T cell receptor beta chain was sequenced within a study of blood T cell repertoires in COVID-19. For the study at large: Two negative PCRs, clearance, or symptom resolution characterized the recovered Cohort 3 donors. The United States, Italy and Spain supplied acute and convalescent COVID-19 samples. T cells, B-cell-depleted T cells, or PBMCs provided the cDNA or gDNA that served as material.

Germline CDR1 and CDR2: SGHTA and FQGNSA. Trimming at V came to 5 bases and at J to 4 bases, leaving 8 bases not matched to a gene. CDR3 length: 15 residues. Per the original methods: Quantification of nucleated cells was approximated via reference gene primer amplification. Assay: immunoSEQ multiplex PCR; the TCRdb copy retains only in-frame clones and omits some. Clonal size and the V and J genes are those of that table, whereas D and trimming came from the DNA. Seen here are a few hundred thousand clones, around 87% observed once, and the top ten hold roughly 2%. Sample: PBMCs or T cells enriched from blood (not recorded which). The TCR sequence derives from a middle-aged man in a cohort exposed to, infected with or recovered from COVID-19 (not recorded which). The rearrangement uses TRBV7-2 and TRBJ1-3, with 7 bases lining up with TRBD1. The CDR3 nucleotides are TGTGCCAGCAGCCTGGCAGGGGGGATGGGAAACACCATATATTTT. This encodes CASSLAGGMGNTIYF.